This T cell receptor (beta chain) was recovered during a study of control samples from healthy donors and cancer patients. Trimming took 4 bases from V and 0 from J; bases not matched to a gene: 6. Germline V gene lookup returns CDR1 MNHEY and CDR2 SVGEGT. This CDR3 comprises 18 residues. Repertoires were generated with immunoSEQ multiplex PCR, while TCRdb's copy carries only in-frame clones and drops some. The table shows approximately 70,000 clones, with roughly nine tenths occurring only once. This clone has only one observation. This sequence joins TRBV6-2 or TRBV6-3 and TRBJ2-1, with TRBD2 matching 13 bases. Sequenced input: blood. The sequence was collected from a woman in her 50s in good health. CDR3 residues: CASSSGTSGVSSYNEQFF. The DNA of the CDR3 is TGTGCCAGCAGTTCCGGGACTAGCGGGGTGAGCTCCTACAATGAGCAGTTCTTC.